Shown below are 12 T cell receptor beta chains from a single sample sequenced in a study of CD8 T cells in ankylosing spondylitis. TCRdb used MiXCR to reprocess the 5' RACE reads, holding one entry per CDR3 protein. The table shows about 130,000 distinct CDR3 sequences, with around 9.3% occurring only once. Sequencing input: blood, either unsorted or a sorted T cell fraction (not recorded which). These receptors were obtained from a male donor with ankylosing spondylitis or in good health (not recorded which).

This clonotype was detected many times. V and J are TRBV4-2 and TRBJ2-5, with 10 positions matching TRBD1. V dropped 1 base and J dropped 5; count of bases not matched to a gene: 13. Germline V gene sequence: CDR1 LGHNA, CDR2 YNFKEQ. CDR3 length: 18 amino acids. The DNA of the CDR3 is TGTGCCAGCAGCCAAGGGAGTAAAGGGACAGGGGCCTTGGAGACCCAGTACTTC. Its translation is CASSQGSKGTGALETQYF.

This clonotype was seen a few times. The rearrangement links TRBV11-1 to TRBJ2-4; 10 nucleotides line up with TRBD2. The germline V gene has CDR1 SGHAT and CDR2 FQDESV (reference sequence). The CDR3 consists of 17 residues. After removal of 5 bases from V and 6 bases from J, the junction contained 13 bases not matched to a gene. CDR3 nucleotide sequence: TGTGCCAGCAGCCCACGAAGCGGGAGGGGATCAGTAAACATTCAGTACTTC. This translates into CASSPRSGRGSVNIQYF. The full variable domain, rest sourced from reference TRBV11-1 and TRBJ2-4, is EAEVAQSPRYKITEKSQAVAFWCDPISGHATLYWYRQILGQGPELLVQFQDESVVDDSQLPKDRFSAERLKGVDSTLKIQPAELGDSAMYLCASSPRSGRGSVNIQYFGAGTRLSVL.

The genes are TRBV6-1 and TRBJ1-2; the match to TRBD1 covers 8 bases. V lost 6 bases, J lost 4 bases, and 13 bases stayed unmatched. Per the germline V gene, CDR1 is MNHNS and CDR2 is SASEGT. This CDR3 spans 16 amino acids. Here the CDR3 DNA reads TGTGCCAGCAGCGATCCGACAGGGGACGGGGTCTATGGCTACACCTTC. Translated, it gives CASSDPTGDGVYGYTF.

This clonotype was counted ten times or more. CDR3 amino acids: CASSLSGRAENEQFF. The CDR3 coding sequence is TGTGCCAGCTCCCTCAGCGGGAGGGCCGAGAATGAGCAGTTCTTC. V is TRBV18 and J is TRBJ2-1; 10 bases map to TRBD2. Germline loops: CDR1 KGHSH, CDR2 LQKENI. The CDR3 consists of 15 residues. Losses at the gene ends were 6 bases for V and 7 bases for J; bases not matched to a gene: 9.

This clonotype was seen a few times. This chain connects TRBV3-1 to TRBJ2-7; weak D call: TRBD1 (5 bases). The CDR3 consists of 13 residues. Germline-derived CDR1 and CDR2 are LGHDT and YNNKEL (reference sequence). V was pared by 4 bases and J by 5 bases, with 12 bases between. CDR3 DNA sequence: TGTGCCAGCAGCCCGCCTTGGGGCAACGAGCAGTACTTC. Amino acid sequence: CASSPPWGNEQYF.

The chain has TRBV6-2 or TRBV6-3 and TRBJ2-1, with unresolved D. Trimming removed 4 bases from V and 1 base from J, with 14 bases in between. The CDR3 is made up of 16 amino acids. Germline loops: CDR1 MNHEY, CDR2 SVGEGT. This chain's CDR3 is CASSFSTVVSYNEQFF. CDR3 DNA sequence: TGTGCCAGCAGTTTTTCAACGGTCGTGTCCTACAATGAGCAGTTCTTC.

This clonotype was observed at least ten times. V is TRBV15 and J is TRBJ2-1; D uncertain. CDR1 is LNHNV and CDR2 is YYDKDF in the germline V gene (reference sequence). This CDR3 is 15 amino acids long. V was shortened by 4 bases and J by 4 bases, with 14 bases between the two germline ends. The DNA for the CDR3 is TGTGCCACCAGCATCCGGGCGGTATCATACAATGAGCAGTTCTTC. This translates into CATSIRAVSYNEQFF.

This clonotype has just a few counts. This chain uses TRBV7-2 with TRBJ2-7, with D maybe TRBD2 (6 bases). CDR3 length equals 15 residues. V was pared by 1 base and J by 4 bases, with 14 bases between. Germline V gene lookup returns CDR1 SGHTA and CDR2 FQGNSA. The CDR3 protein is CASSLGPGDRYEQYF. The CDR3 nucleotides read TGTGCCAGCAGCTTAGGCCCGGGAGACCGATACGAGCAGTACTTC.

The chain carries TRBV7-9 and TRBJ1-2, with D maybe TRBD1 (5 bases). The germline V gene encodes CDR1 SEHNR and CDR2 FQNEAQ (reference sequence). This CDR3 has 13 residues. V lost 5 bases and J 0 bases, leaving 7 bases between the germline ends. CDR3 DNA sequence: TGTGCCAGCAGCCTGGGGGCTAACTATGGCTACACCTTC. Its protein product is CASSLGANYGYTF.

This clonotype has at least ten counts. V and J are TRBV6-2 or TRBV6-3 and TRBJ2-1, with D possibly TRBD1 on 5 matching bases. The germline V and J ends were trimmed by 7 bases and 0 bases, with 13 bases remaining between them. The germline V gene encodes CDR1 MNHEY and CDR2 SVGEGT. There are 15 residues in the CDR3. CDR3 nucleotides: TGTGCCAGCACCATCGACAGAAGCTCCTACAATGAGCAGTTCTTC. Translating gives CASTIDRSSYNEQFF.

The rearrangement joins TRBV5-1 to TRBJ2-3; 9 bases map to TRBD2. This CDR3 is 15 amino acids long. V was pared by 4 bases and J by 4 bases, with 7 bases of the junction left unmatched. CDR1 is SGHRS, CDR2 YFSETQ, per germline. The DNA for the CDR3 is TGCGCCAGCAGCCGCAGTAGCGGGAGTGCAGATACGCAGTATTTT. Amino acids: CASSRSSGSADTQYF.

Only a few counts were recorded for this clonotype. The chain employs TRBV20-1 and TRBJ1-1; 10 bases agree with TRBD1. Germline CDR1 DFQATT, CDR2 SNEGSKA (reference sequence). The CDR3 totals 14 residues. V lost 7 bases and J lost 5; bases outside the gene matches: 10. The CDR3 loop reads CSVSGTGAETEAFF. CDR3 nucleotides: TGCAGTGTATCTGGGACAGGGGCTGAGACTGAAGCTTTCTTT.